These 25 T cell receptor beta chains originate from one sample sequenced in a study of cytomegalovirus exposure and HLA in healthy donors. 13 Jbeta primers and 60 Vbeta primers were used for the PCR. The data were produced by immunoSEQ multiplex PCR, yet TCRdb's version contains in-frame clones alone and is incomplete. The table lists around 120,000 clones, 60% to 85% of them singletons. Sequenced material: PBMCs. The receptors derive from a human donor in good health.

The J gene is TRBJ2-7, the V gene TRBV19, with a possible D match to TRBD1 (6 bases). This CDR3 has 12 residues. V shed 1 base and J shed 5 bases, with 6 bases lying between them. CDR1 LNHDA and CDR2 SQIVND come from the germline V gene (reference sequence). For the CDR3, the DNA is TGTGCCAGTAGTATAGGGGGGCACGAGCAGTACTTC. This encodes CASSIGGHEQYF. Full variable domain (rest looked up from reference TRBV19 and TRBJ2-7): DGGITQSPKYLFRKEGQNVTLSCEQNLNHDAMYWYRQDPGQGLRLIYYSQIVNDFQKGDIAEGYSVSREKKESFPLTVTSAQKNPTAFYLCASSIGGHEQYFGPGTRLTVT.

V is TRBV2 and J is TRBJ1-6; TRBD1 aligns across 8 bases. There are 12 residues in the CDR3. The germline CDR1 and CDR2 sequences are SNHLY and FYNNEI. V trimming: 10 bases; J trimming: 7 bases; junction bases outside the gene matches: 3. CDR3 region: CATQGANSPLHF. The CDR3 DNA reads TGTGCCACCCAGGGGGCCAATTCACCCCTCCACTTT.

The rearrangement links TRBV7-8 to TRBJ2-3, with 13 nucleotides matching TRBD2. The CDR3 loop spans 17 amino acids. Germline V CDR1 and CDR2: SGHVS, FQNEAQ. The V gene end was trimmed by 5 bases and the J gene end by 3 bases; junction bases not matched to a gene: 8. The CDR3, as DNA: TGTGCCAGCAGCATACGGACTAGCGGGGGAGAAACAGATACGCAGTATTTT. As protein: CASSIRTSGGETDTQYF.

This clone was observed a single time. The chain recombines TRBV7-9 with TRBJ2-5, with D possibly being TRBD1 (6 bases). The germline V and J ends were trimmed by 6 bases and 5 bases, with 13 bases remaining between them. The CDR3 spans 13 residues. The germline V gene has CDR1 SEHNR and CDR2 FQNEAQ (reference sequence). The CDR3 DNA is TGTGCCAGCAGGGTCTGGGGGCGGGAGACCCAGTACTTC. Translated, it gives CASRVWGRETQYF.

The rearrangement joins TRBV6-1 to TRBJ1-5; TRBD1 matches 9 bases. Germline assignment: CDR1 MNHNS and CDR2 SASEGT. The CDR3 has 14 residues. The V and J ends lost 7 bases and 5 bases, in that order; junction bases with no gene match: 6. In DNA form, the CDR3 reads TGTGCCAGCATTTCCCGGGACAGGGATCAGCCCCAGCATTTT. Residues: CASISRDRDQPQHF.

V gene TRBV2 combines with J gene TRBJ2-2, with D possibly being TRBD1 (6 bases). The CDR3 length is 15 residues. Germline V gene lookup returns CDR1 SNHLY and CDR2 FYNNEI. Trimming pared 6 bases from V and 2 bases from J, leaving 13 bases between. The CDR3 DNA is TGTGCCAGCAGCGAGCAACAGGGAAACACCGGGGAGCTGTTTTTT. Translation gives CASSEQQGNTGELFF.

The CDR3: CASSHTGEEGAANEKLFF. The CDR3 DNA follows: TGTGCCAGCAGCCACACAGGAGAGGAGGGAGCTGCTAATGAAAAACTGTTTTTT. V and J are TRBV14 and TRBJ1-4; D is perhaps TRBD1 (5 bases). Per germline, CDR1 SGHDN and CDR2 FVKESK. Trimming stripped 3 bases from V and 3 bases from J, with 20 bases between. The CDR3 totals 18 residues. Variable domain in full (rest from reference TRBV14 and TRBJ1-4): EAGVTQFPSHSVIEKGQTVTLRCDPISGHDNLYWYRRVMGKEIKFLLHFVKESKQDESGMPNNRFLAERTGGTYSTLKVQPAELEDSGVYFCASSHTGEEGAANEKLFFGSGTQLSVL.

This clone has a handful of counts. CDR3 loop: CASRNPGQGYEQYF. In nucleotides, the CDR3 is TGTGCCAGCAGGAACCCGGGACAAGGCTACGAGCAGTACTTC. The chain recombines TRBV5-4 with TRBJ2-7; TRBD1 is a possible D gene (6 bases). CDR3 length: 14 residues. Germline V CDR1 and CDR2: SGHNT, YYREEE (reference sequence). V gave up 5 bases and J gave up 3 bases, with 15 bases separating them.

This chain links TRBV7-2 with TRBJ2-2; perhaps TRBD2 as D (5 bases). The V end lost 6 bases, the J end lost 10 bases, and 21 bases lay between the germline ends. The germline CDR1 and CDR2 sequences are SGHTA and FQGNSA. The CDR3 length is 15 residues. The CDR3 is CASRSGVGDLEELFF. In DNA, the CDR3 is TGTGCCAGCAGGTCAGGAGTGGGAGACCTCGAGGAGCTGTTTTTT.

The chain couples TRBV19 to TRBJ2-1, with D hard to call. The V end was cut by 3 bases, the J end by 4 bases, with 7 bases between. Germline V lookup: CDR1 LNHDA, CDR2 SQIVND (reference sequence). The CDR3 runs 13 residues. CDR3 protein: CASSIGLYNEQFF. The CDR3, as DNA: TGTGCCAGTAGTATTGGGCTATACAATGAGCAGTTCTTC. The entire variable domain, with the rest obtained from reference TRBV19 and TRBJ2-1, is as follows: DGGITQSPKYLFRKEGQNVTLSCEQNLNHDAMYWYRQDPGQGLRLIYYSQIVNDFQKGDIAEGYSVSREKKESFPLTVTSAQKNPTAFYLCASSIGLYNEQFFGPGTRLTVL.

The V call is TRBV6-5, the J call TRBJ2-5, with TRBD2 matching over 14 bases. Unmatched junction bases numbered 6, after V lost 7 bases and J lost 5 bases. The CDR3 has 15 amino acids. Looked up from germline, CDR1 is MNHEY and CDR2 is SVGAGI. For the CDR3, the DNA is TGTGCCAGCACTCAGACTAGCGGGGGGGCTGAGACCCAGTACTTC. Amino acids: CASTQTSGGAETQYF.

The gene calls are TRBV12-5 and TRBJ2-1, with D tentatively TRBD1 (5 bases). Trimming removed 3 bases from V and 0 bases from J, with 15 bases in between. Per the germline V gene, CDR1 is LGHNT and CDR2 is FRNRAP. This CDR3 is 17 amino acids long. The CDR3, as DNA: TGTGCTAGTGGTTTAAGCGACAGTTCCAGCTCCTACAATGAGCAGTTCTTC. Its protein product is CASGLSDSSSSYNEQFF.

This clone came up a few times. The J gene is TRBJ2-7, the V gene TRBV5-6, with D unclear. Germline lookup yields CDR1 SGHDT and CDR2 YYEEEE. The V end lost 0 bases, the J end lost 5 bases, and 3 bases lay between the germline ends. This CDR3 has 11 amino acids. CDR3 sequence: CASSLADEQYF. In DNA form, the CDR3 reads TGTGCCAGCAGCTTGGCCGACGAGCAGTACTTC.

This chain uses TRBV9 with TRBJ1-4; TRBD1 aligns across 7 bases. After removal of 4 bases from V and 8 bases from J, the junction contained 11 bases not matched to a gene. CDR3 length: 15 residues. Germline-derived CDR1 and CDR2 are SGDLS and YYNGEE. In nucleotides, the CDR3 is TGTGCCAGCAGCCCCAGGGACAGAGGAGGGGAAAAACTGTTTTTT. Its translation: CASSPRDRGGEKLFF.

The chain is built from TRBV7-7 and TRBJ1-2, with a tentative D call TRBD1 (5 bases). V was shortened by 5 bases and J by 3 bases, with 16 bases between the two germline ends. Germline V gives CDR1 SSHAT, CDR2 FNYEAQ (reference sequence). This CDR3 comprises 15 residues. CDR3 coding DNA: TGTGCCAGCAGCCCCATTGGCACAGGACACTATGGCTACACCTTC. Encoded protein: CASSPIGTGHYGYTF.

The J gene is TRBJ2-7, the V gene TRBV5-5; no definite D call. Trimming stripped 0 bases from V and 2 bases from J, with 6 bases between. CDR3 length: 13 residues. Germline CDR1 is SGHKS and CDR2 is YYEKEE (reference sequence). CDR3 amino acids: CASSLDIPYEQYF. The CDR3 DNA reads TGTGCCAGCAGCTTGGACATACCCTACGAGCAGTACTTC.

As DNA, the CDR3 is TGTGCCAGCAGCCAAGATGCGACAGGGGATGTCTATGGCTACACCTTC. Translating gives CASSQDATGDVYGYTF. V and J are TRBV4-2 and TRBJ1-2, with 8 nucleotides matching TRBD1. The CDR3 spans 16 residues. The germline V gene has CDR1 LGHNA and CDR2 YNFKEQ. V shed 0 bases and J 4 bases; nucleotides not matched to a gene: 7.

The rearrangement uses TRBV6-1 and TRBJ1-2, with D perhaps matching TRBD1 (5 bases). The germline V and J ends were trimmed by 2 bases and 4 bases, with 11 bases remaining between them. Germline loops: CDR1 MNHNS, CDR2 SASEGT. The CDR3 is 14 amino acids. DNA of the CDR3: TGTGCCAGCAGTGAATTTGGGGCGACCTATGGCTACACCTTC. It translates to CASSEFGATYGYTF.

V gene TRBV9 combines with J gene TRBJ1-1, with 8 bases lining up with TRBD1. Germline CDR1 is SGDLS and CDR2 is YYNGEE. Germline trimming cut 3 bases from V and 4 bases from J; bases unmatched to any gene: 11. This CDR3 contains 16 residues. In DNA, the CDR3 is TGTGCCAGCAGCGCCCATCCCGGGACAGGTAGCACTGAAGCTTTCTTT. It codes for CASSAHPGTGSTEAFF.

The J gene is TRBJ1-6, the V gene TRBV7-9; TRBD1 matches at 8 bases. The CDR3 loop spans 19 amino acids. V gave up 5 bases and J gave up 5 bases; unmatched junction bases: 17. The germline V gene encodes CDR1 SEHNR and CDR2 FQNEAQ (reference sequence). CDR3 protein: CASSPIPGQESQNNSPLHF. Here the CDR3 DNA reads TGTGCCAGCAGCCCAATTCCGGGACAGGAATCGCAAAATAATTCACCCCTCCACTTT.

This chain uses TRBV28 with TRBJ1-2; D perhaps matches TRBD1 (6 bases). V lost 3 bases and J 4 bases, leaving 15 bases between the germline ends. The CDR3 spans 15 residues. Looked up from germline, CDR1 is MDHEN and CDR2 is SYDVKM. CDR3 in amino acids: CASSFQRRGSYGYTF. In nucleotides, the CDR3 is TGTGCCAGCAGTTTTCAGCGCAGGGGTTCCTATGGCTACACCTTC.

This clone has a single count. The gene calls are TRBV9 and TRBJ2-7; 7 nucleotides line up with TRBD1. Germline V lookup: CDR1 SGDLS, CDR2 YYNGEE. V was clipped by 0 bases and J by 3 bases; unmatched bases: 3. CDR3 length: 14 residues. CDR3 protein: CASSVGTGVYEQYF. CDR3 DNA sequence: TGTGCCAGCAGCGTAGGAACAGGGGTCTACGAGCAGTACTTC.

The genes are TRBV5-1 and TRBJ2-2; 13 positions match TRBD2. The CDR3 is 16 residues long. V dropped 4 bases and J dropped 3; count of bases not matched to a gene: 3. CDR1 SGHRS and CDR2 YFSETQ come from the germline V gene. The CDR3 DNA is TGCGCCAGCAGCACCGGACTAGCGGGGGACACCGGGGAGCTGTTTTTT. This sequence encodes CASSTGLAGDTGELFF.

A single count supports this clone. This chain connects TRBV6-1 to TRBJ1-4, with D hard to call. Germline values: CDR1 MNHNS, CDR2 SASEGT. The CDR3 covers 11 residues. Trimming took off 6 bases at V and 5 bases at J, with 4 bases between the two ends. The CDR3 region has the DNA TGTGCCAGCAGCTTAAATGAAAAACTGTTTTTT. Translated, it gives CASSLNEKLFF.

The DNA for the CDR3 is TGTGCCAGCAGCTTAGAGCTCGGAGTACAAGAGACCCAGTACTTC. Translated, it gives CASSLELGVQETQYF. The rearrangement joins TRBV11-2 to TRBJ2-5; D remains ambiguous. CDR1 SGHAT and CDR2 FQNNGV come from the germline V gene. Trimming shortened V by 0 bases and J by 2 bases, and 10 bases separated the two germline ends. CDR3 size: 15 residues.